The T cell receptor (beta chain) under discussion was sequenced for a study of shared clonotypes between healthy human individuals. This CDR3 contains 12 residues. V dropped 4 bases and J dropped 4 bases, with 10 bases sitting between them. In germline, CDR1 is SQVTM, CDR2 ANQGSEA. This clone showed up just once. Distinct nucleotide sequences in the sample also encode this CDR3. Libraries were prepared by immunoSEQ multiplex PCR; TCRdb keeps only in-frame clonotypes and omits some of them. The sample consists of approximately 1.5 million clones, 95% to 99% of them appearing once. The clonotype originates from a man aged 25 to 40 in good health. This chain connects TRBV29-1 to TRBJ1-1; the D gene is possibly TRBD1 (6 bases). Material for sequencing was naive CD4+ T cells sorted from blood. The subset was: CD45RA+ positively selected. The CDR3 nucleotides read TGCAGCGTTGCTAAGGGGGGCACTGAAGCTTTCTTT. Protein: CSVAKGGTEAFF.